Each of the 6 T cell receptor beta chains below was sequenced from the same sample in a study of cytomegalovirus exposure and HLA in healthy donors. Vbeta (60) and Jbeta (13) primers were used in the PCR. Method: immunoSEQ multiplex PCR; TCRdb's copy keeps in-frame clones and lacks some. The data contain fewer than 150,000 clones, about three quarters of them singletons. Sequencing used PBMCs. The receptors originated from a man between 60 and 75 years old in good health and CMV-seropositive.

The V gene is TRBV6-5, the J gene TRBJ1-1; 9 bases are a match to TRBD1. From germline, CDR1 is MNHEY and CDR2 SVGAGI. With V trimmed by 6 bases and J by 3 bases, 8 bases remained unmatched. The CDR3 has 15 residues. In DNA, the CDR3 is TGTGCCAGCAGGTCGACAGGGGGTCTGTACACTGAAGCTTTCTTT. Its protein is CASRSTGGLYTEAFF.

The rearrangement joins TRBV5-1 to TRBJ1-1, with 12 bases lining up with TRBD1. Germline CDR1 is SGHRS and CDR2 is YFSETQ. V trimming: 4 bases; J trimming: 10 bases; junction bases outside the gene matches: 5. The CDR3 totals 13 residues. CDR3 in amino acids: CASSRGQGAGAFF. CDR3 DNA sequence: TGCGCCAGCAGCCGGGGACAGGGGGCTGGAGCTTTCTTT.

This rearrangement joins TRBV7-9 to TRBJ1-5; D gene uncertain. Trimming took off 1 base at V and 6 bases at J, with 7 bases between the two ends. Germline assignment: CDR1 SEHNR and CDR2 FQNEAQ (reference sequence). This CDR3 is built from 13 residues. CDR3 protein: CASSLDEAQPQHF. CDR3 bases: TGTGCCAGCAGCTTAGACGAGGCTCAGCCCCAGCATTTT.

This clone was picked up a small number of times. The chain recombines TRBV20-1 with TRBJ2-5; tentatively, D is TRBD1 (5 bases). V dropped 2 bases and J dropped 4 bases, with 5 bases sitting between them. The length of the CDR3 is 11 residues. Per the germline V gene, CDR1 is DFQATT and CDR2 is SNEGSKA (reference sequence). This CDR3 is CSARRGETQYF. CDR3 DNA: TGCAGTGCTAGAAGGGGAGAGACCCAGTACTTC.

Comment on this clone: This CDR3 fails to terminate in the conserved phenylalanine or tryptophan, so it likely reflects a read error. This chain links TRBV2 with TRBJ2-7, with 8 positions matching TRBD1. V gave up 6 bases and J gave up 4 bases; unmatched junction bases: 2. The CDR3 length is 12 residues. Looked up from germline, CDR1 is SNHLY and CDR2 is FYNNEI. This chain's CDR3 is CASSGQGYEQYL. The CDR3 bases are TGTGCCAGCAGCGGACAGGGTTACGAGCAGTACCTC.

The J gene is TRBJ1-1, the V gene TRBV6-1, with 10 bases fitting TRBD1. Looked up from germline, CDR1 is MNHNS and CDR2 is SASEGT. Trimming cost V 4 bases and J 2 bases; bases outside gene matches: 4. The CDR3 length is 15 residues. CDR3 loop: CASSGRTGGNTEAFF. The CDR3 nucleotides are TGTGCCAGCAGTGGGAGGACAGGGGGAAACACTGAAGCTTTCTTT.